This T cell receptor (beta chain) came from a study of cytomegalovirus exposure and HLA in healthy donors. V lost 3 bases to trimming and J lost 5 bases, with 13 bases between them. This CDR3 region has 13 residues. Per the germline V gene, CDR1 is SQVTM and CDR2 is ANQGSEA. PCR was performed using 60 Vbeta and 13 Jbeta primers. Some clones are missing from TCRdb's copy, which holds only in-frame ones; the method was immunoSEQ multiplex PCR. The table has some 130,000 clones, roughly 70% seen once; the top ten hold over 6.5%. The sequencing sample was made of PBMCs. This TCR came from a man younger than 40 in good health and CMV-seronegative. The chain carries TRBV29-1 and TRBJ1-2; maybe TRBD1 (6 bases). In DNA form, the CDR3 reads TGCAGCGTTGATAGACAGGATGGGTATGGCTACACCTTC. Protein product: CSVDRQDGYGYTF.